The sequence of this T cell receptor (beta chain) was determined in a study of identical twins. The CDR3 runs to 15 residues. With regard to this clonotype: Its target is unknown. It may be a read error: a sequence one base away is much more abundant.

Study-wide findings and caveats: Zero-insertion analyses could be partly confounded by invariant MAIT and iNKT cells. Whereas memory repertoires showed no such difference, abundant cord blood beta clonotypes carried fewer insertions.

It was template switching that added a universal primer site, and there were unique molecular identifiers on the cDNA. TCRdb passed the 5' RACE reads through MiXCR, listing each CDR3 protein once. The sample has hundreds of thousands of distinct CDR3 sequences, over 5% seen once. The source of this sequence is a young man in good health. This chain links TRBV12-3 or TRBV12-4 with TRBJ2-5; 11 bases line up with TRBD2. Sequencing used naive T cells sorted from blood. CDR3 DNA: TGTGCCAGCAGCCCGGGACTAGCGGTAAAAGAGACCCGGTACTTC. It encodes CASSPGLAVKETRYF.